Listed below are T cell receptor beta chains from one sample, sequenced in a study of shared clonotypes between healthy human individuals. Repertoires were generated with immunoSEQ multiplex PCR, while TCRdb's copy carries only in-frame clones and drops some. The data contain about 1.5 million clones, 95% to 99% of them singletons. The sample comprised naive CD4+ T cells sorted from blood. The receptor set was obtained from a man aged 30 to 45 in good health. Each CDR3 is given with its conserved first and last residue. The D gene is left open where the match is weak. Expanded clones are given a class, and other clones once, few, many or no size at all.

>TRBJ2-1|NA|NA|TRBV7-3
TGTGCCAGCAGCTTACGTCTTAGAGCTGGAGGGGTCTACAATGAGCAGTTCTTC
CASSLRLRAGGVYNEQFF
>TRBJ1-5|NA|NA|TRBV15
TGTGCCACCAACGACAAACTACATAGCAATCAGCCCCAGCATTTT
CATNDKLHSNQPQHF
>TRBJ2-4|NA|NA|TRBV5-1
TGCGCCAGCAGCCAAGACGGAGGGGACGAAAACATTCAGTACTTC
CASSQDGGDENIQYF
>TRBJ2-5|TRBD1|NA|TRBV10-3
TGTGCCATCAGTGACAGGGGGCGAGAGACCCAGTACTTC
CAISDRGRETQYF
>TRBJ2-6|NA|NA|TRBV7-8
TGTGCCAGCAGTCCTCTAGGCTCTGGGGCCAACGTCCTGACTTTC
CASSPLGSGANVLTF
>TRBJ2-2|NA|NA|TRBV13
TGTGCCAGCAGCTCCTTCGGGGGGCGCGGCGGGGAGCTGTTTTTT
CASSSFGGRGGELFF
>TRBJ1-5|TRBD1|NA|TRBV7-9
TGTGCCAGCAGCTTCGGGACAGGGATTCATCAGCCCCAGCATTTT
CASSFGTGIHQPQHF
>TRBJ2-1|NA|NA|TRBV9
TGTGCCAGCAGCTCGATAGGGACCCCCGGATACAATGAGCAGTTCTTC
CASSSIGTPGYNEQFF
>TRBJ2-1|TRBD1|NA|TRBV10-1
TGCGCCAGCAGTGACAGGGGGCTCGACAATGAGCAGTTCTTC
CASSDRGLDNEQFF
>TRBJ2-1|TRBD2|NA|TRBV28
TGTGCCAGCAGCCCTGGACTAGCGGGGGTTACCTACAATGAGCAGTTCTTC
CASSPGLAGVTYNEQFF
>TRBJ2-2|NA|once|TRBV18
TGTGCCAGCTCACCGGACCTTACGAACACCGGGGAGCTGTTTTTT
CASSPDLTNTGELFF
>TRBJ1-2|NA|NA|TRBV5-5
TGTGCCAGCAGCAACCTCAAATTGGGGGTAACCGGCTACACCTTC
CASSNLKLGVTGYTF
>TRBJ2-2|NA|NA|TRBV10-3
TGTGCCATCAGTGGAACAGGGGACTTTATTACCGGGGAGCTGTTTTTT
CAISGTGDFITGELFF
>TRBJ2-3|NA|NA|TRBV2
TGTGCCAGCAGTGAAGCGCTGGGGGCCGGGCAGTATTTT
CASSEALGAGQYF
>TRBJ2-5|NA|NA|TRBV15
TGTGCCACCAGCAGAGATCTCGGAGAGACCCAGTACTTC
CATSRDLGETQYF
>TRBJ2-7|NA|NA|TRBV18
TGTGCCAGCTCTCCTAGCTCCTACGAGCAGTACTTC
CASSPSSYEQYF
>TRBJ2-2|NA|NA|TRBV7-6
TGTGCCAGCAGCTTAACGGTAGCGCCGAACACCGGGGAGCTGTTTTTT
CASSLTVAPNTGELFF
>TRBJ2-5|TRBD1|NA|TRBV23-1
TGCGCCAGCAGTCAACCCACAGGGGGCGGGTTGTGGGAGACCCAGTACTTC
CASSQPTGGGLWETQYF
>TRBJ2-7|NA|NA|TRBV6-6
TGTGCCAGCAGTTACTCGTTACAGACCTACGAGCAGTACTTC
CASSYSLQTYEQYF
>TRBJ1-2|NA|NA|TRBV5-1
TGCGCCAGCAGGACAGGACCTATGACCCGTGGCTACACCTTC
CASRTGPMTRGYTF
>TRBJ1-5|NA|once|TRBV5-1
TGCGCCAGCAGCTTTTCCGGTGGTCCCGATCAGCCCCAGCATTTT
CASSFSGGPDQPQHF
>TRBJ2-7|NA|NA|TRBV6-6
TGTGCCAGCAGTTACGTCAGGGCCTACGAGCAGTACTTC
CASSYVRAYEQYF
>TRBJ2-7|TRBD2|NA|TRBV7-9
TGTGCCAGCAGCCACGGACTAGCGGGATACTACGAGCAGTACTTC
CASSHGLAGYYEQYF
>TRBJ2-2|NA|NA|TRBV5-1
TGCGCCAGCACGCGGGTAGCGACGAACACCGGGGAGCTGTTTTTT
CASTRVATNTGELFF
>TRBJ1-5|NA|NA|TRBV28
TGTGCCAGCAACGTGGGGCCGGGGCAGCCCCAGCATTTT
CASNVGPGQPQHF
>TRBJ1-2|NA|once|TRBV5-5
TGTGCCAGCAGCTTGGGGACAGCCTATGGCTACACCTTC
CASSLGTAYGYTF
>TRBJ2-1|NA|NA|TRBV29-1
TGCAGCGTTGAAGATACCGGATACAATGAGCAGTTCTTC
CSVEDTGYNEQFF
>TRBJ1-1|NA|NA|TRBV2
TGTGCCAGCAGTGAACTGGCAGGAGGGAACACTGAAGCTTTCTTT
CASSELAGGNTEAFF
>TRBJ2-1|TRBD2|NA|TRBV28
TGTGCCAGCAGCCCTAGCGGGAGGGCCGGGAAAGGCTACAATGAGCAGTTCTTC
CASSPSGRAGKGYNEQFF
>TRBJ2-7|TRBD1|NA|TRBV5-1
TGCGCCAGCAGCCTGCCGGGACAGGGGGCCAACGAGCAGTACTTC
CASSLPGQGANEQYF
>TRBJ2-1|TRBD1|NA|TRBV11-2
TGTGCCAGCAGCGTCGGGGACAGCTACAATGAGCAGTTCTTC
CASSVGDSYNEQFF
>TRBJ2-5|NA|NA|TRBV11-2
TGTGCCAGCAGCCCGGGGCCTCAAGAGACCCAGTACTTC
CASSPGPQETQYF
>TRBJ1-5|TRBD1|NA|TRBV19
TGTGCCAGTAGTGTGGACAGGGGGAGAGATCAGCCCCAGCATTTT
CASSVDRGRDQPQHF
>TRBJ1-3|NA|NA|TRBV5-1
TGCGCCAGCAGCTTGCGGTCTGGAAACACCATATATTTT
CASSLRSGNTIYF
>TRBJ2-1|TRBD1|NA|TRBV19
TGTGCCAGTAGGCGACAGGGGGGACTCGGGGAGCAGTTCTTC
CASRRQGGLGEQFF
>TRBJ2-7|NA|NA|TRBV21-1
TGTGCCAGCACGAGTGAGCAGTACTTC
CASTSEQYF
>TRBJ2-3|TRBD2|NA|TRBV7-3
TGTGCCAGCAGCCTCAGACTAGCGGGAGGGGGCACAGATACGCAGTATTTT
CASSLRLAGGGTDTQYF
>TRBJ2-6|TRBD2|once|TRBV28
TGTGCCAGCAGCTTAGCGGGAGCGGCCGGGGCCAACGTCCTGACTTTC
CASSLAGAAGANVLTF
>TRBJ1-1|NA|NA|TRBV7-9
TGTGCCAGCATCCCTCTCAGGGGCGATATGAACACTGAAGCTTTCTTT
CASIPLRGDMNTEAFF
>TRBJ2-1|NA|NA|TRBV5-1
TGCGCCAGCAGCTTGGAACTAGTCAATGAGCAGTTCTTC
CASSLELVNEQFF
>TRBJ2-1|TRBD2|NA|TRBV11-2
TGTGCCAGCAGCTCCTTAATTACTAGCGGGAGGGGGGGTGAGCAGTTCTTC
CASSSLITSGRGGEQFF
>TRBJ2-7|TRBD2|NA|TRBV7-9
TGTGCCAGCAGCTTAGGGGGACTAGCGGGAGACACCTACGAGCAGTACTTC
CASSLGGLAGDTYEQYF
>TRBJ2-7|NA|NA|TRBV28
TGTGCCGGTGGGAGGTTCCGCTACGAGCAGTACTTC
CAGGRFRYEQYF
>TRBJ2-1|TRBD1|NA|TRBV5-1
TGCGCCAGCAGCTTGGTTCCAGGGGGCTATAACGCCGACAATGAGCAGTTCTTC
CASSLVPGGYNADNEQFF
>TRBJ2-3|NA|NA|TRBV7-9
TGTGCCAGCAGCTTAGGGGTCGGTCGGGATACGCAGTATTTT
CASSLGVGRDTQYF
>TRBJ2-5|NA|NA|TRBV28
TGTGCCAGCAGTTTCCGCCTCGGGCCCTTCCAAGAGACCCAGTACTTC
CASSFRLGPFQETQYF
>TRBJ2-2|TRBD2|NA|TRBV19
TGTGCCAGTAGCCTGACTAGCGGGAGTGTCACCGGGGAGCTGTTTTTT
CASSLTSGSVTGELFF
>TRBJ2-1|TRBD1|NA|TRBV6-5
TGTGCCAGCAGTTACATAACAGGGGGCTACAATGAGCAGTTCTTC
CASSYITGGYNEQFF
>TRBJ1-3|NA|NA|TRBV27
TGTGCCAGCAGTTTGGCGGGGTATGGAAACACCATATATTTT
CASSLAGYGNTIYF
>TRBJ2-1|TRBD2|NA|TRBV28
TGTGCCAGCCTGCCGGGGGGGAGCTCCTACAATGAGCAGTTCTTC
CASLPGGSSYNEQFF
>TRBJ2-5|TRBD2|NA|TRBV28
TGTGCCAGCAGTTTCTTTCGGCTAGCGGGATTGGAAGCCCAGTACTTC
CASSFFRLAGLEAQYF
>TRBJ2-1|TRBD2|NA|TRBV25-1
TGTGCCAGCAGTGACCCGACTAGCGGGAGAAGCGGTGAGCAGTTCTTC
CASSDPTSGRSGEQFF
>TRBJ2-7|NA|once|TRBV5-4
TGTGCCAGCAGCCTGAAGACTACGAGGTACGAGCAGTACTTC
CASSLKTTRYEQYF